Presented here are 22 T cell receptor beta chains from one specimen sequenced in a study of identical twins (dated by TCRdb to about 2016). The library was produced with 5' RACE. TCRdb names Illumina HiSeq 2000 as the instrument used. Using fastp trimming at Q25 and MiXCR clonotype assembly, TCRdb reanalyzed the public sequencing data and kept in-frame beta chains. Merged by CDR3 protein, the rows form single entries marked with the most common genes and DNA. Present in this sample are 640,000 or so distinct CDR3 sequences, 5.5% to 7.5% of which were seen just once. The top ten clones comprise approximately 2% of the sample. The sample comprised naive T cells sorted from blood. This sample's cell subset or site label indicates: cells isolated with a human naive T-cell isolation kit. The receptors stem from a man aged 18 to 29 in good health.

CDR3 sequence reads: CASSLSAGPQHF. The CDR3 coding sequence is TGTGCCAGCAGCTTAAGCGCGGGGCCCCAGCATTTT. V gene TRBV7-3 combines with J gene TRBJ1-5; D gene ambiguous. Germline V lookup: CDR1 SGHTA, CDR2 FQGTGA. Trimming left V 1 base short and J 9 bases short, with 7 bases between. This CDR3 contains 12 residues.

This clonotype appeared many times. The CDR3 spells CASSLQSLRNEQFF. The CDR3 DNA reads TGTGCCAGCAGCTTACAGTCTCTCCGCAATGAGCAGTTCTTC. V gene TRBV7-2 combines with J gene TRBJ2-1; no reliable D call. Germline V gene sequence: CDR1 SGHTA, CDR2 FQGNSA. CDR3 length equals 14 residues. V gave up 2 bases and J gave up 6 bases, with 11 bases separating them.

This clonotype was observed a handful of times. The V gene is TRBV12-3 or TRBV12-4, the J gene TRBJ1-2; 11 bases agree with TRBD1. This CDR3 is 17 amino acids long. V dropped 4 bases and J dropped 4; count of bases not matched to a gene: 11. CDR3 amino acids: CASSSSGTGGGLYGYTF. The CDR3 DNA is TGTGCCAGCAGTTCGTCCGGGACAGGGGGTGGGCTCTATGGCTACACCTTC.

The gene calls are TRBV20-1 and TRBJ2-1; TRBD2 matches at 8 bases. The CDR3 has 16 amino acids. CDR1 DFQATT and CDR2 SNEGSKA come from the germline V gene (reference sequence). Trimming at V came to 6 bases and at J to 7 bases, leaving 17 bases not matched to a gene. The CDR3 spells CSAAWWGGRLGNEQFF. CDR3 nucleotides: TGCAGTGCCGCCTGGTGGGGCGGGAGGTTGGGAAATGAGCAGTTCTTC.

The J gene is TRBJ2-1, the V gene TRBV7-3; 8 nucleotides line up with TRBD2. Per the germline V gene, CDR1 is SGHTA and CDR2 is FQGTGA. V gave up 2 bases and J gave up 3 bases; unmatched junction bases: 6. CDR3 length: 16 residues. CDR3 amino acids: CASSLRGGLNYNEQFF. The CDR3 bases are TGTGCCAGCAGCTTACGGGGGGGATTAAACTACAATGAGCAGTTCTTC.

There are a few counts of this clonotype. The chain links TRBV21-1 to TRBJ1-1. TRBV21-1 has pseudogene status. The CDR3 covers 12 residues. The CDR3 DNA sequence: TGTGCCAGCAGGGTCGCGGCAGCTGAAGCTTTCTTT. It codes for CASRVAAAEAFF.

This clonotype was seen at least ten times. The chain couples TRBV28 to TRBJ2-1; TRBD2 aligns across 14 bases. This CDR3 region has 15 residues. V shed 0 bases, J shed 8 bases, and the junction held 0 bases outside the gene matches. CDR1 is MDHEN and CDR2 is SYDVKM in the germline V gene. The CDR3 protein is CASSLWGLAGDEQFF. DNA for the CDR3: TGTGCCAGCAGTTTATGGGGACTAGCGGGGGATGAGCAGTTCTTC.

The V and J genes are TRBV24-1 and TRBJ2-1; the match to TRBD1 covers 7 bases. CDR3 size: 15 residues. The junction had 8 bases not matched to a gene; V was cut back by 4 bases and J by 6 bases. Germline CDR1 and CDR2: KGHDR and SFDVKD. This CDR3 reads CATSETDRVGNEQFF. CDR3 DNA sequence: TGTGCCACCAGTGAAACCGACAGGGTAGGCAATGAGCAGTTCTTC.

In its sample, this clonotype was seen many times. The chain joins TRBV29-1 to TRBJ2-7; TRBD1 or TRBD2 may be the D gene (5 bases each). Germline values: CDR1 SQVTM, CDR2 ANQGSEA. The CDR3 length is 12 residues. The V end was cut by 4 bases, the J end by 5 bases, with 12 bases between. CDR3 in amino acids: CSVVWGSDEQYF. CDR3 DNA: TGCAGCGTTGTATGGGGGAGTGACGAGCAGTACTTC.

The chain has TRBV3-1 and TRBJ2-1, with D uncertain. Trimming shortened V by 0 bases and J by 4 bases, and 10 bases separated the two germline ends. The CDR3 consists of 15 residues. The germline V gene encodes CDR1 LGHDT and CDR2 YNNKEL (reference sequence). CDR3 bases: TGTGCCAGCAGCCAAGATACGGATAGATACAATGAGCAGTTCTTC. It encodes CASSQDTDRYNEQFF.

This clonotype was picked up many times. This chain's CDR3 is CASSPTSGVYEQYV. CDR3 nucleotide sequence: TGTGCCAGCAGCCCCACGTCAGGGGTCTACGAGCAGTACGTC. The V and J genes are TRBV7-9 and TRBJ2-7; TRBD1 might be the D (6 bases). V was trimmed by 5 bases and J by 3 bases, leaving 14 bases between them. Germline CDR1 and CDR2: SEHNR and FQNEAQ (reference sequence). There are 14 residues in the CDR3.

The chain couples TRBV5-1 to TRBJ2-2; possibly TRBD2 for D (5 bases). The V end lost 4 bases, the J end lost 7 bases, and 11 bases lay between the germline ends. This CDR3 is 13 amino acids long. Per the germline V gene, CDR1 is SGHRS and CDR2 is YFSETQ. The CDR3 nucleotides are TGCGCCAGCAGCCCGGGGAGCGACGGGGAGCTGTTTTTT. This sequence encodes CASSPGSDGELFF.

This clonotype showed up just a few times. The CDR3 spells CASSQETGGLGGYTF. In nucleotides, the CDR3 is TGCGCCAGCAGCCAAGAGACAGGGGGCTTAGGTGGCTACACCTTC. The rearrangement uses TRBV4-3 and TRBJ1-2; 10 bases line up with TRBD1. This CDR3 is 15 amino acids long. Germline V gene lookup returns CDR1 LGHNA and CDR2 YSLEER. The V gene end was trimmed by 0 bases and the J gene end by 7 bases; junction bases not matched to a gene: 5.

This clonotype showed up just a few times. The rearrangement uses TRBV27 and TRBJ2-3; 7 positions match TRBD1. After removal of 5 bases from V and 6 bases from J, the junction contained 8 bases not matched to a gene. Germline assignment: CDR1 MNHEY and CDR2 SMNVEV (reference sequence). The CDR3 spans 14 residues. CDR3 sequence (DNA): TGTGCCAGCAGTAACTATACAGGGGAGGATACGCAGTATTTT. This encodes CASSNYTGEDTQYF.

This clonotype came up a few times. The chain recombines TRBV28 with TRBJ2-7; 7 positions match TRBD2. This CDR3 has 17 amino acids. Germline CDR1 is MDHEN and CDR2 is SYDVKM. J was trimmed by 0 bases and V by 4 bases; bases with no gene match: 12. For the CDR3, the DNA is TGTGCCAGCAGTTATGGGCTGTGGCTAGCGGCCTCCTACGAGCAGTACTTC. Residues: CASSYGLWLAASYEQYF.

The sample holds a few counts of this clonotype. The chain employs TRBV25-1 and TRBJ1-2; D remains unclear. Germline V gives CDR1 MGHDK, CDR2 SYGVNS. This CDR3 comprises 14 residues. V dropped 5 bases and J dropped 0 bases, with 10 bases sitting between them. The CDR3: CASSFQVPNYGYTF. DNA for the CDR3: TGTGCCAGCAGTTTTCAAGTTCCTAACTATGGCTACACCTTC.

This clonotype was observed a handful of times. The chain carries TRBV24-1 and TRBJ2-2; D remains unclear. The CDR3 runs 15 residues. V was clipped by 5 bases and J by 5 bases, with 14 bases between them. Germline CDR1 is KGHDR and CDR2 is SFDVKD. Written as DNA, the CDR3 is TGTGCCACCAGTGCTCAGGACGAAGGGACCGGGGAGCTGTTTTTT. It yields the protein CATSAQDEGTGELFF.

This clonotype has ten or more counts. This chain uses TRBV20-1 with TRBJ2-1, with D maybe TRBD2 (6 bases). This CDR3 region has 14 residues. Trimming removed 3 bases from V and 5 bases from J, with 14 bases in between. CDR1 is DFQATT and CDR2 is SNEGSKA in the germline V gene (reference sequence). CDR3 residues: CSASLGGIDNEQFF. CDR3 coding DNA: TGCAGTGCTAGCTTGGGGGGAATCGACAATGAGCAGTTCTTC.

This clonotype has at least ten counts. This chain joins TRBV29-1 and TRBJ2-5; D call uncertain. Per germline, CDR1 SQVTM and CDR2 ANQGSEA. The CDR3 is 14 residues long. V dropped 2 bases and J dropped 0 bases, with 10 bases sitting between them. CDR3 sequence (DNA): TGCAGCGTTGAACCCTTTAACTACCAAGAGACCCAGTACTTC. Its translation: CSVEPFNYQETQYF.

The CDR3 coding sequence is TGTGCCAGCAGCTTAGTCAGCACTAGTTCCGAGCAGTACTTC. This translates into CASSLVSTSSEQYF. The chain recombines TRBV7-2 with TRBJ2-7, with D maybe TRBD2 (5 bases). Trimming took 1 base from V and 6 from J, leaving 13 bases between them. This CDR3 is 14 amino acids long. Germline CDR1 is SGHTA and CDR2 is FQGNSA.

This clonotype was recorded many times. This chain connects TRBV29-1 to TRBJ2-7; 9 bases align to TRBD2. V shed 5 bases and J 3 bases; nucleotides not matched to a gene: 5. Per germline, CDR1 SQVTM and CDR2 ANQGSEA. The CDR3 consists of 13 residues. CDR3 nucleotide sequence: TGCAGCGTTAAGCTAGCGGGGAGCTACGAGCAGTACTTC. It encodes CSVKLAGSYEQYF.

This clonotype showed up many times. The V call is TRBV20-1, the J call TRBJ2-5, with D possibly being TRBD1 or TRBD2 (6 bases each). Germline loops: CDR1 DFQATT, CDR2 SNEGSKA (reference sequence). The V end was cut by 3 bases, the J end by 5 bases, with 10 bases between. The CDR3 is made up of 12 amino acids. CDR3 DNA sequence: TGCAGTGCTAGGGGGGCGGGGGAGACCCAGTACTTC. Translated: CSARGAGETQYF.